This T cell receptor (beta chain) was captured by sequencing in a study of PD-L1 blockade in urothelial cancer. Study background: Atezolizumab therapy began for patients in the mid-2010s, dosed at 1,200 mg intravenously every 3 weeks. Each blood sample yielded a median of about 140,000 T cells. Treatment start was followed by blood analysis at 3 weeks (second dose) and again at 6 weeks. The study, taken as a whole, reports: Lower than median blood TCR clonality before treatment predicted better survival.

The germline V and J ends were trimmed by 3 bases and 7 bases, with 13 bases remaining between them. Germline V CDR1 and CDR2: MRHNA, SNTAGT. The length of the CDR3 is 13 residues. Comment on this clone: Its target is not known.

The repertoire was sequenced with immunoSEQ multiplex PCR; TCRdb's copy has only in-frame clones and lacks some. The repertoire holds around 14,000 clones, with around 89% as singletons. This chain uses TRBV6-4 with TRBJ2-7; tentative D call: TRBD2 (6 bases). Specimen: PBMCs, collected around atezolizumab (anti-PD-L1) treatment. The TCR sequence derives from a man between 65 and 85 years old with urothelial cancer. CDR3 bases: TGTGCCAGCAGTGAATTTAGAGGGAGGGAGCAGTACTTC. The encoded protein is CASSEFRGREQYF.